These T cell receptor beta chains were read from a single sample in a study of cytomegalovirus exposure and HLA in healthy donors. Produced via immunoSEQ multiplex PCR; TCRdb's table is partial and in-frame only. This sample has approximately 170,000 clones, with just over 75% found just once. The source material was PBMCs. Receptors originate from a woman aged 35 to 49 in good health and CMV-seronegative. Both conserved end residues are part of each CDR3. The order of the fields is J gene, V gene, clone size, CDR3 protein. Some rows have no size entry. The others give once, few or many, or a class for an expanded clone.

TRBJ1-1,TRBV7-2,NA,CASSSSPHTEAFF
TRBJ2-7,TRBV10-3,NA,CAISEGGQGYEQYF
TRBJ2-3,TRBV2,NA,CASSEGLAGTDTQYF
TRBJ1-2,TRBV6-1,NA,CASSEVGTDLGYGYTF
TRBJ2-5,TRBV29-1,NA,CSVELEDKHQETQYF
TRBJ1-2,TRBV28,NA,CATGGGSNYGYTF
TRBJ2-7,TRBV30,NA,CAWIPGDPYEQYF
TRBJ1-4,TRBV7-8,few,CASSLSGSGEKLFF
TRBJ2-5,TRBV7-9,few,CASSSGETQYF
TRBJ2-6,TRBV7-9,NA,CASSVSGGSGANVLTF
TRBJ2-5,TRBV7-9,NA,CASSRTGLEGETQYF
TRBJ2-1,TRBV4-2,NA,CASSQVAGSEQFF
TRBJ2-5,TRBV5-1,NA,CASSVLAGGTQETQYF
TRBJ2-1,TRBV14,few,CASSATGGFNEQFF
TRBJ1-5,TRBV6-1,few,CASSEAPSNQPQHF
TRBJ2-2,TRBV27,NA,CASSLGTENTGELFF
TRBJ2-1,TRBV28,NA,CASSSVRLAGLYNEQFF
TRBJ2-3,TRBV7-6,NA,CASSLALAGNTDTQYF
TRBJ2-3,TRBV11-3,NA,CASSLGGGVTDTQYF
TRBJ2-5,TRBV14,NA,CASSQGDRGLRETQYF
TRBJ2-3,TRBV30,once,CAWSHSGSGTTDTQYF
TRBJ1-5,TRBV28,NA,CASSLTGGPNQPQHF
TRBJ1-5,TRBV5-5,NA,CASSLYQYSNQPQHF
TRBJ1-1,TRBV9,few,CASSHLRGAMNTEAFF
TRBJ2-1,TRBV6-1,NA,CASSVPGVYEQFF
TRBJ2-1,TRBV4-2,NA,CASSSLPGLAGGDDEQFF
TRBJ1-5,TRBV10-3,NA,CAITGGGDQPQHF
TRBJ1-4,TRBV28,NA,CAGSLVQGAPSNEKLFF
TRBJ1-5,TRBV29-1,NA,CSVGPTAPGGPQHF
TRBJ2-7,TRBV29-1,NA,CSVDVNSYEQYF
TRBJ1-5,TRBV6-5,few,CASSSSTRGDQPQHF
TRBJ2-7,TRBV9,NA,CASSPRDYPPGEQYF
TRBJ2-5,TRBV12-5,NA,CASAAGLAGVWETQYF
TRBJ1-1,TRBV10-2,NA,CASSERQNTEAFF